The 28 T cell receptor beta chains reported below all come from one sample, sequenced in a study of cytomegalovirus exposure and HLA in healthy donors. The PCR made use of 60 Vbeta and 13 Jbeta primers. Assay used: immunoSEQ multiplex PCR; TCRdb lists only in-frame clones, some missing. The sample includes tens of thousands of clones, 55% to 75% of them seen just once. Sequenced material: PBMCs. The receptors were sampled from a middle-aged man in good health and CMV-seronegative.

In nucleotides, the CDR3 is TGTGCCAGCAGCTTAACCAGGCGGGGGGACTATACGCAGTATTTT. The encoded protein is CASSLTRRGDYTQYF. The chain combines TRBV7-2 with TRBJ2-3; 8 nucleotides match TRBD2. The CDR3 sequence is 15 residues long. Germline trimming cut 2 bases from V and 7 bases from J; bases unmatched to any gene: 8. In germline, CDR1 is SGHTA, CDR2 FQGNSA. Supplemented by reference TRBV7-2 and TRBJ2-3, the full variable domain reads GAGVSQSPSNKVTEKGKDVELRCDPISGHTALYWYRQSLGQGLEFLIYFQGNSAPDKSGLPSDRFSAERTGGSVSTLTIQRTQQEDSAVYLCASSLTRRGDYTQYFGPGTRLTVL.

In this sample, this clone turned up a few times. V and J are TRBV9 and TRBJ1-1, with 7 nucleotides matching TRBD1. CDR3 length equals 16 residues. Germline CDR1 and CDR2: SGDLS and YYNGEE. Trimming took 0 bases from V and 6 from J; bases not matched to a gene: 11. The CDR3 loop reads CASSVGGTAAWSEAFF. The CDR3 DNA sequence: TGTGCCAGCAGCGTAGGGGGGACAGCCGCATGGTCTGAAGCTTTCTTT.

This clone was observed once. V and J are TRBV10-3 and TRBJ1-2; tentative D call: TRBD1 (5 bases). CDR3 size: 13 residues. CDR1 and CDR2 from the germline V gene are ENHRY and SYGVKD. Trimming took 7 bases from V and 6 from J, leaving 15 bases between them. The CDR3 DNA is TGTGCCATCAACCACCGCCTAGGGGATGGCTACACCTTC. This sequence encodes CAINHRLGDGYTF.

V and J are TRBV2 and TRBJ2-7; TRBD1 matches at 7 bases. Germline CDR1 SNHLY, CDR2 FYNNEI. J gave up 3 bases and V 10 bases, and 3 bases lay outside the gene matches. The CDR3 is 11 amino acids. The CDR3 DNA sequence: TGTGCCACGGGACAGTTCTACGAGCAGTACTTC. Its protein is CATGQFYEQYF.

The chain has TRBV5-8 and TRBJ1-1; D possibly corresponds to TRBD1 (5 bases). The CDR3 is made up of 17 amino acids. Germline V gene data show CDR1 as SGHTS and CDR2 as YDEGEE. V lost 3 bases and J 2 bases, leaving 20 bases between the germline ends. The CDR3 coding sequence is TGTGCCAGCAGCTGGGGGACGGGGGTATCGAGTAACACTGAAGCTTTCTTT. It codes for CASSWGTGVSSNTEAFF.

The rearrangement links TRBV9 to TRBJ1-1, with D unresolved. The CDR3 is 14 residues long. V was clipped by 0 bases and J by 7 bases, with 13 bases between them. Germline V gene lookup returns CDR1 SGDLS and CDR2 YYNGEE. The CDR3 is CASSVDEKDYEAFF. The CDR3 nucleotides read TGTGCCAGCAGCGTAGACGAAAAAGACTATGAAGCTTTCTTT.

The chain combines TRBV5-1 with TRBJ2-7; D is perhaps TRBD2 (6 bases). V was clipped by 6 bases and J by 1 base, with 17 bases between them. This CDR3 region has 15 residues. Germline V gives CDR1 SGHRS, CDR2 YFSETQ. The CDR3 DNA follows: TGCGCCAGCACCAACCGGGGGTCGCTATCCTACGAGCAGTACTTC. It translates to CASTNRGSLSYEQYF.

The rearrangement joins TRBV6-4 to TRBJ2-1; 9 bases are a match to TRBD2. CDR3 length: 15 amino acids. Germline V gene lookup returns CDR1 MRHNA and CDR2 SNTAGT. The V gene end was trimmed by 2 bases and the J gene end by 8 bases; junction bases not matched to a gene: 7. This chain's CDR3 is CASSDGRGGADEQFF. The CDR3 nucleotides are TGTGCCAGCAGTGACGGGCGCGGGGGGGCGGATGAGCAGTTCTTC.

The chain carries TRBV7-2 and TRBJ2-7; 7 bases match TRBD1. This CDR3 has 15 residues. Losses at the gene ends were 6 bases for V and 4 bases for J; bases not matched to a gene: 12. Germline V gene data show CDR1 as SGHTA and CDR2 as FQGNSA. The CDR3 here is CASSYDRDALYEQYF. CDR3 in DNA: TGTGCCAGCAGTTACGACAGGGACGCGTTATACGAGCAGTACTTC.

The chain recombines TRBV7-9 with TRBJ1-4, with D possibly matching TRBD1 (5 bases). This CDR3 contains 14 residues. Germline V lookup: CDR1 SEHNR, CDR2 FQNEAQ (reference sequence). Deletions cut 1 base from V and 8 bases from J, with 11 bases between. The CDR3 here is CASSLVGVREKLFF. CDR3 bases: TGTGCCAGCAGCTTAGTAGGGGTGCGGGAAAAACTGTTTTTT.

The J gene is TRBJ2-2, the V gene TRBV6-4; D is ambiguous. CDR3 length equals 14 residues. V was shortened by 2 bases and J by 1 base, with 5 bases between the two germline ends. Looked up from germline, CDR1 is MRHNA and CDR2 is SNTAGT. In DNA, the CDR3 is TGTGCCAGCAGTGACAGACAGAACACCGGGGAGCTGTTTTTT. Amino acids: CASSDRQNTGELFF.

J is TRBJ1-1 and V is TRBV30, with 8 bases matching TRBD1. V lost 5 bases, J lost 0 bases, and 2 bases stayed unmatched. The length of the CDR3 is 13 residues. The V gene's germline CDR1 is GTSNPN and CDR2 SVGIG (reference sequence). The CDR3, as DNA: TGTGCCTGGGACAGGGGAATGAACACTGAAGCTTTCTTT. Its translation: CAWDRGMNTEAFF.

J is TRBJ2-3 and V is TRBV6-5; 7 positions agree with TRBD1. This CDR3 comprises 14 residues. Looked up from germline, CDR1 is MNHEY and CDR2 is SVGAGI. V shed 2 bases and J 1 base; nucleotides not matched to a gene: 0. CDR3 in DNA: TGTGCCAGCAGTTACGGACAGGGCACAGATACGCAGTATTTT. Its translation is CASSYGQGTDTQYF.

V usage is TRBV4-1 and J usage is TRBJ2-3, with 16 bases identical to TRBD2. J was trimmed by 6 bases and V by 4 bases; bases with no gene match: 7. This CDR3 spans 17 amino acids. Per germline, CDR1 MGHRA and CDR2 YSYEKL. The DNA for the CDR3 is TGCGCCAGCAGCCGCTCCGGGACTAGCGGGGGGGCCGATACGCAGTATTTT. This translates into CASSRSGTSGGADTQYF.

The CDR3 region has the DNA TGTGCCAGCAGTTCGCTAGCGGGCCCCGGGGCCGGGGAGCTGTTTTTT. Its translation: CASSSLAGPGAGELFF. The gene calls are TRBV28 and TRBJ2-2, with 8 bases identical to TRBD2. The length of the CDR3 is 16 residues. With 4 bases clipped from V and 6 bases from J, the junction kept 10 bases outside the gene matches. Germline CDR1 and CDR2: MDHEN and SYDVKM.

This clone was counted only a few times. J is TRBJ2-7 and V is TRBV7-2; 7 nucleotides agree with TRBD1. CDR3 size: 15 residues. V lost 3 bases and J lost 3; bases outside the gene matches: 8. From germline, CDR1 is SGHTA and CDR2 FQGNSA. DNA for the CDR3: TGTGCCAGCAGCTTCCGACAGGGACAAAGCTACGAGCAGTACTTC. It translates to CASSFRQGQSYEQYF.

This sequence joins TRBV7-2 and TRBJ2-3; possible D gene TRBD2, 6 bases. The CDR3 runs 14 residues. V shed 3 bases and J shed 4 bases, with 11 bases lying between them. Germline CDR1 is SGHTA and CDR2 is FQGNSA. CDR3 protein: CASSFRGEADTQYF. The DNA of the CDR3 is TGTGCCAGCAGCTTCAGAGGGGAGGCAGATACGCAGTATTTT.

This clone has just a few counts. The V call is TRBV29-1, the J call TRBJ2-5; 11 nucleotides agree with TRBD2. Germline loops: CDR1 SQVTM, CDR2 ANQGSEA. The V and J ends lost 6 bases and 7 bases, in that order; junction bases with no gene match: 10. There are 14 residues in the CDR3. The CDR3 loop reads CSVEPTSGVGTQYF. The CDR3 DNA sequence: TGCAGCGTAGAGCCGACTAGCGGGGTCGGGACCCAGTACTTC.

In DNA form, the CDR3 reads TGTGCCAGCAGCCACGGACGGGACTACGAGCAGTACTTC. Protein: CASSHGRDYEQYF. The chain carries TRBV7-6 and TRBJ2-7; perhaps TRBD2 as D (5 bases). V was clipped by 5 bases and J by 3 bases, with 11 bases between them. This CDR3 is built from 13 residues. From germline, CDR1 is SGHVS and CDR2 FNYEAQ.

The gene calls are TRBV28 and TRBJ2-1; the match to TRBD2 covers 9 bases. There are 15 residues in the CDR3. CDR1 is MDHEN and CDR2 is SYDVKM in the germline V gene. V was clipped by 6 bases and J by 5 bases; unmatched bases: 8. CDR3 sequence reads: CASSQGLAPDNEQFF. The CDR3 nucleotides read TGTGCCAGCAGCCAGGGACTAGCTCCCGACAATGAGCAGTTCTTC.

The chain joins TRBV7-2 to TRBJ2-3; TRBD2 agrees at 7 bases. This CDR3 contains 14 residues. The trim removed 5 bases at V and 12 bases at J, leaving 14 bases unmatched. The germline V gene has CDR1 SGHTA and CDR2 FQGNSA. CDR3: CASSIIATGGSQYF. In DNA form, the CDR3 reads TGTGCCAGCAGCATTATCGCAACGGGAGGATCACAGTATTTT.

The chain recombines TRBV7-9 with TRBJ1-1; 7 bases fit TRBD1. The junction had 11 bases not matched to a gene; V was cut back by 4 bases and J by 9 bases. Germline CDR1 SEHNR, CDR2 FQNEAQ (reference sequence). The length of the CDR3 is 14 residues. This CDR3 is CASSSAWDRYKAFF. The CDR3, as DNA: TGTGCCAGCAGCTCCGCTTGGGACAGATACAAAGCTTTCTTT.

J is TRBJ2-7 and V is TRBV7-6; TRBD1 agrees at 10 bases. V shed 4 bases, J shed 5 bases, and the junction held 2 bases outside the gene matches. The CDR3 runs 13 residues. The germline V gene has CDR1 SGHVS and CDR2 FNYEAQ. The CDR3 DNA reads TGTGCCAGCAGCTCCGGACAGGGGGACGAGCAGTACTTC. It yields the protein CASSSGQGDEQYF.

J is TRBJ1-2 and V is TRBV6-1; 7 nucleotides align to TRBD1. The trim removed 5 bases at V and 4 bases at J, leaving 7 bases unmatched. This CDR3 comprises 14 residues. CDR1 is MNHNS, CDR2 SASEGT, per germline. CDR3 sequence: CASSHRGRSYGYTF. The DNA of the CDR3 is TGTGCCAGCAGTCACAGGGGCAGGAGCTATGGCTACACCTTC.

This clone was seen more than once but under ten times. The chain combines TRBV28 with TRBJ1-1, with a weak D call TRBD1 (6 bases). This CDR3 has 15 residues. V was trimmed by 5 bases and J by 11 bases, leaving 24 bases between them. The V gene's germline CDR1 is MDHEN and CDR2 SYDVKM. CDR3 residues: CASSPSNAGELRAFF. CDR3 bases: TGTGCCAGCAGTCCCTCAAATGCAGGGGAGCTGCGGGCTTTCTTT.

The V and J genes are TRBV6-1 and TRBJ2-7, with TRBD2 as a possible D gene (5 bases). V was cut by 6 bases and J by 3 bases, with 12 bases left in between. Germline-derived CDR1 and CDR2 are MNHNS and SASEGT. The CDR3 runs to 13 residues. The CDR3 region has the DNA TGTGCCAGCAGCCCCGGGATCCTCTACGAGCAGTACTTC. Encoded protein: CASSPGILYEQYF.

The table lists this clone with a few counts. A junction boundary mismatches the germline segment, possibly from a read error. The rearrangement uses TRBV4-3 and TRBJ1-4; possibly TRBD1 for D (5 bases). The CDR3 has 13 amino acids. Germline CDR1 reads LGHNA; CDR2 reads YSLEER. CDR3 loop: CASSQAVQGREWF. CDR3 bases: TGCGCCAGCAGCCAAGCGGTCCAGGGCAGGGAATGGTTT.

CDR3 sequence (DNA): TGTGCCAGCAGCATAACTAGCGGGGTAAACCAAGAGACCCAGTACTTC. This encodes CASSITSGVNQETQYF. V usage is TRBV5-6 and J usage is TRBJ2-5; 10 bases align to TRBD2. The CDR3 is 16 residues long. The V and J ends lost 4 bases and 0 bases, in that order; junction bases with no gene match: 6. Germline V gene data show CDR1 as SGHDT and CDR2 as YYEEEE.